One T cell receptor beta chain is described in this entry. Germline V gene lookup returns CDR1 LNHNV and CDR2 YYDKDF (reference sequence). The ends lost 2 bases at V and 6 bases at J; junction bases unmatched: 5. The CDR3 is made up of 14 amino acids. The data belong to a study of blood T cell repertoires in COVID-19. The participants were between 18 and 89 years old and came from under 25 US areas. As handled by the study authors: By means of reference gene primer amplification, nucleated cell counts were estimated. The data were produced by immunoSEQ multiplex PCR, yet TCRdb's version contains in-frame clones alone and is incomplete. Clone size and the V and J calls come from that table; the DNA yielded D and trimming. The table lists 220,000 or so clones, around 91% of them singletons.

The sequence came from a man aged 25 to 40 who had been exposed to COVID-19. Specimen: PBMCs or T cells enriched from blood (not recorded which). This chain links TRBV15 with TRBJ2-3, with 7 bases aligning to TRBD1. The CDR3, as DNA: TGTGCCACCAGCAGACAACAGGGGATCGATACGCAGTATTTT. Its translation is CATSRQQGIDTQYF.